A single sample gave rise to the 13 T cell receptor beta chains below, sequenced in a study of CD8 T cells in ankylosing spondylitis. MiXCR was run by TCRdb on the 5' RACE reads, yielding one entry per CDR3 protein. Among 700,000 to 850,000 distinct CDR3 sequences, 10% to 15% were seen once, and the ten largest hold 0.51%. These TCRs' antigens remain unknown. Findings and limits, study-wide: What seemed typical of ankylosing spondylitis blood was a TCR beta motif built from several highly homologous variants.

Sequencing was done on a sample of blood, either unsorted or a sorted T cell fraction (not recorded which). These receptors came from a male donor with ankylosing spondylitis.

This chain uses TRBV20-1 with TRBJ2-1; TRBD2 might be the D (5 bases). Germline V CDR1 and CDR2: DFQATT, SNEGSKA (reference sequence). The CDR3 totals 16 residues. V was trimmed by 0 bases and J by 1 base, leaving 13 bases between them. In nucleotides, the CDR3 is TGCAGTGCTAGAGATCAAGGGTCGGGGTCCTACAATGAGCAGTTCTTC. It translates to CSARDQGSGSYNEQFF.

V and J are TRBV20-1 and TRBJ2-1; tentatively, D is TRBD1 or TRBD2 (5 bases each). With 1 base removed from V and 0 bases from J, the gap between germline ends came to 16 bases. The CDR3 is made up of 17 amino acids. CDR1 and CDR2 (germline): DFQATT, SNEGSKA (reference sequence). The CDR3 here is CSARAPPRGGSYNEQFF. In nucleotides, the CDR3 is TGCAGTGCTAGAGCTCCCCCCCGGGGCGGCTCCTACAATGAGCAGTTCTTC.

This clonotype was found many times. The chain recombines TRBV12-3 or TRBV12-4 with TRBJ1-5; the match to TRBD1 covers 8 bases. Trimming cost V 2 bases and J 6 bases; bases outside gene matches: 9. The CDR3 is made up of 16 amino acids. CDR3 loop: CASSLRGTGGGQPQHF. As DNA, the CDR3 is TGTGCCAGCAGTTTAAGGGGAACAGGGGGAGGTCAGCCCCAGCATTTT.

The V gene is TRBV7-2, the J gene TRBJ1-1; 9 positions agree with TRBD1. V lost 1 base and J lost 5; bases outside the gene matches: 8. This CDR3 region has 16 residues. Germline CDR1 SGHTA, CDR2 FQGNSA. The DNA for the CDR3 is TGTGCCAGCAGCTTAGGACAGGGGGTCCTTGTGACTGAAGCTTTCTTT. Its protein is CASSLGQGVLVTEAFF.

This clonotype was seen more than once but under ten times. The V call is TRBV7-2, the J call TRBJ1-4, with 8 bases that match TRBD1. Germline trimming cut 1 base from V and 7 bases from J; bases unmatched to any gene: 2. Germline-derived CDR1 and CDR2 are SGHTA and FQGNSA. CDR3 size: 14 residues. The CDR3 region is CASSLDRGIEKLFF. CDR3 sequence (DNA): TGTGCCAGCAGCTTAGACAGGGGGATTGAAAAACTGTTTTTT.

The V call is TRBV12-3 or TRBV12-4, the J call TRBJ2-1; 7 bases agree with TRBD2. With 2 bases clipped from V and 6 bases from J, the junction kept 4 bases outside the gene matches. This CDR3 comprises 14 residues. The CDR3: CASSLFGGGNEQFF. CDR3 coding DNA: TGTGCCAGCAGTTTATTCGGCGGGGGCAATGAGCAGTTCTTC.

The chain couples TRBV5-1 to TRBJ2-1; 10 positions agree with TRBD2. CDR1 SGHRS and CDR2 YFSETQ come from the germline V gene. This CDR3 spans 15 amino acids. V lost 2 bases and J lost 7; bases outside the gene matches: 6. CDR3 amino acids: CASSFASGGLNEQFF. The CDR3 DNA sequence: TGCGCCAGCAGCTTTGCTAGCGGGGGATTGAATGAGCAGTTCTTC.

This clonotype showed up just a few times. The rearrangement joins TRBV7-2 to TRBJ2-2; TRBD2 agrees at 7 bases. There are 16 residues in the CDR3. Germline CDR1 and CDR2: SGHTA and FQGNSA. V dropped 2 bases and J dropped 2; count of bases not matched to a gene: 5. The chain's CDR3 is CASSLFAGDNTGELFF. The CDR3 DNA reads TGTGCCAGCAGCTTATTTGCGGGAGATAACACCGGGGAGCTGTTTTTT. The variable domain in full, completed from reference TRBV7-2 and TRBJ2-2, reads GAGVSQSPSNKVTEKGKDVELRCDPISGHTALYWYRQSLGQGLEFLIYFQGNSAPDKSGLPSDRFSAERTGGSVSTLTIQRTQQEDSAVYLCASSLFAGDNTGELFFGEGSRLTVL.

Many counts were recorded for this clonotype. The rearrangement uses TRBV10-3 and TRBJ1-1; TRBD1 agrees at 7 bases. CDR1 and CDR2 from the germline V gene are ENHRY and SYGVKD. This CDR3 region has 13 residues. V shed 6 bases and J 0 bases; nucleotides not matched to a gene: 1. The CDR3 region has the DNA TGTGCCATCAGCGGGACAGTGAACACTGAAGCTTTCTTT. This translates into CAISGTVNTEAFF.

This clonotype was observed a few times. This chain links TRBV4-1 with TRBJ2-5; the D gene is possibly TRBD2 (5 bases). Germline assignment: CDR1 MGHRA and CDR2 YSYEKL. V was shortened by 0 bases and J by 4 bases, with 24 bases between the two germline ends. CDR3 size: 19 residues. CDR3 sequence: CASSQDIRPYREIGETQYF. The CDR3 coding sequence is TGCGCCAGCAGCCAAGATATCAGGCCTTACCGGGAAATTGGAGAGACCCAGTACTTC.

This clonotype has ten or more counts. This chain connects TRBV20-1 to TRBJ1-1, with TRBD1 identical over 7 bases. V dropped 5 bases and J dropped 5; count of bases not matched to a gene: 11. This CDR3 has 14 residues. Germline CDR1 and CDR2: DFQATT and SNEGSKA (reference sequence). The CDR3 spells CSAPRQGGWTEAFF. In DNA form, the CDR3 reads TGCAGTGCTCCACGACAGGGTGGTTGGACTGAAGCTTTCTTT.

This clonotype was counted many times. The chain is built from TRBV6-5 and TRBJ1-3, with D unresolved. This CDR3 is 12 amino acids long. The germline gives CDR1 MNHEY, CDR2 SVGAGI. V lost 4 bases, J lost 4 bases, and 5 bases lay in between. As DNA, the CDR3 is TGTGCCAGCAGTTCAACGGGAAACACCATATATTTT. Protein product: CASSSTGNTIYF.

The chain couples TRBV5-1 to TRBJ1-1; 11 bases fit TRBD1. This CDR3 has 15 amino acids. V dropped 4 bases and J dropped 1; count of bases not matched to a gene: 3. Per the germline V gene, CDR1 is SGHRS and CDR2 is YFSETQ. The CDR3 DNA follows: TGCGCCAGCAGCCGTGGGACAGGGGGGAACACTGAAGCTTTCTTT. Protein sequence: CASSRGTGGNTEAFF. The variable domain in full, with the rest retrieved from reference TRBV5-1 and TRBJ1-1, is KAGVTQTPRYLIKTRGQQVTLSCSPISGHRSVSWYQQTPGQGLQFLFEYFSETQRNKGNFPGRFSGRQFSNSRSEMNVSTLELGDSALYLCASSRGTGGNTEAFFGQGTRLTVV.